Below, 30 T cell receptor beta chains from the same sample are listed, as sequenced in a study of OX40 agonist ivuxolimab in advanced cancers. The protocol was immunoSEQ multiplex PCR, while the TCRdb copy is restricted to in-frame clones and leaves out a portion. Here the sample spans around 91,000 clones, 89% being singletons. Source: CD4+ or CD8+ T cells sorted from blood, taken in a trial of the OX40 agonist ivuxolimab. These receptors were taken from an adult with an advanced solid tumor such as melanoma, head and neck, liver or kidney cancer.

This chain uses TRBV20-1 with TRBJ2-3; D remains unclear. With 3 bases removed from V and 6 bases from J, the gap between germline ends came to 7 bases. Germline V lookup: CDR1 DFQATT, CDR2 SNEGSKA (reference sequence). The CDR3 extends over 11 amino acids. CDR3 residues: CSASSEDTQYF. The CDR3 DNA reads TGCAGTGCTAGCAGTGAGGATACGCAGTATTTT.

The CDR3 loop reads CASSSGRNTGELFF. For the CDR3, the DNA is TGTGCCAGTAGTTCGGGAAGAAACACCGGGGAGCTGTTTTTT. The V and J genes are TRBV19 and TRBJ2-2, with D maybe TRBD2 (5 bases). The germline V gene encodes CDR1 LNHDA and CDR2 SQIVND (reference sequence). V was cut by 5 bases and J by 2 bases, with 9 bases left in between. The CDR3 covers 14 residues. Supplemented by reference TRBV19 and TRBJ2-2, the full variable domain reads DGGITQSPKYLFRKEGQNVTLSCEQNLNHDAMYWYRQDPGQGLRLIYYSQIVNDFQKGDIAEGYSVSREKKESFPLTVTSAQKNPTAFYLCASSSGRNTGELFFGEGSRLTVL.

The chain employs TRBV7-3 and TRBJ2-2; 10 nucleotides agree with TRBD1. Germline CDR1 reads SGHTA; CDR2 reads FQGTGA. The CDR3 runs 18 residues. Trimming took 1 base from V and 2 from J; bases not matched to a gene: 7. The CDR3 sequence: CASSLRDRGYSNTGELFF. The CDR3, as DNA: TGTGCCAGCAGCTTAAGGGACAGGGGTTATAGTAACACCGGGGAGCTGTTTTTT.

The gene calls are TRBV27 and TRBJ2-7, with TRBD1 as a possible D gene (5 bases). CDR3 length: 17 residues. CDR1 and CDR2 from the germline V gene are MNHEY and SMNVEV (reference sequence). With 5 bases removed from V and 6 bases from J, the gap between germline ends came to 26 bases. CDR3 DNA: TGTGCCAGCAGTCCCCGGCCCGAGACAGCCGCCAGCTCCGAGCAGTACTTC. Translation gives CASSPRPETAASSEQYF.

This clone has only a few counts. The chain links TRBV19 to TRBJ2-3; D gene ambiguous. The V gene's germline CDR1 is LNHDA and CDR2 SQIVND (reference sequence). The CDR3 runs 14 residues. V was shortened by 3 bases and J by 2 bases, with 9 bases between the two germline ends. The CDR3 DNA sequence: TGTGCCAGTAGTATGGGCAGATACACAGATACGCAGTATTTT. This translates into CASSMGRYTDTQYF. The full variable domain, with the rest looked up from reference TRBV19 and TRBJ2-3, is DGGITQSPKYLFRKEGQNVTLSCEQNLNHDAMYWYRQDPGQGLRLIYYSQIVNDFQKGDIAEGYSVSREKKESFPLTVTSAQKNPTAFYLCASSMGRYTDTQYFGPGTRLTVL.

This CDR3 is CASSLSAGGRQPQHF. The CDR3, as DNA: TGTGCCAGCAGTCTCTCAGCAGGCGGACGACAGCCCCAGCATTTT. This chain connects TRBV28 to TRBJ1-5, with unresolved D. V lost 5 bases and J 7 bases, leaving 18 bases between the germline ends. Germline CDR1 MDHEN, CDR2 SYDVKM. There are 15 residues in the CDR3.

The chain couples TRBV10-3 to TRBJ1-1, with D tentatively TRBD1 (5 bases). The length of the CDR3 is 13 residues. Germline V gene data show CDR1 as ENHRY and CDR2 as SYGVKD. Trimming took 6 bases from V and 2 from J, leaving 10 bases between them. The CDR3 spells CAISATDNTEAFF. The CDR3 bases are TGTGCCATCAGCGCGACAGACAACACTGAAGCTTTCTTT.

The V call is TRBV5-1, the J call TRBJ2-1; TRBD2 matches 12 bases. CDR1 is SGHRS and CDR2 is YFSETQ in the germline V gene. J was trimmed by 1 base and V by 6 bases; bases with no gene match: 8. This CDR3 region has 17 residues. The CDR3 loop is CASNRAGTSGSYNEQFF. CDR3 in DNA: TGCGCCAGCAACCGTGCAGGGACTAGCGGGTCCTACAATGAGCAGTTCTTC.

The chain couples TRBV29-1 to TRBJ2-3; no reliable D call. Per germline, CDR1 SQVTM and CDR2 ANQGSEA. The CDR3 is 14 residues long. V was shortened by 4 bases and J by 2 bases, with 13 bases between the two germline ends. CDR3 DNA sequence: TGCAGCGTTGGCGACGCTGTAGACACAGATACGCAGTATTTT. Its protein product is CSVGDAVDTDTQYF.

The V call is TRBV4-3, the J call TRBJ2-1; 10 nucleotides match TRBD1. Germline V CDR1 and CDR2: LGHNA, YSLEER. This CDR3 has 17 amino acids. V shed 0 bases, J shed 3 bases, and the junction held 5 bases outside the gene matches. The CDR3 DNA is TGCGCCAGCAGCCAAGATCTGGGGGACAGGGGCTACAATGAGCAGTTCTTC. Protein sequence: CASSQDLGDRGYNEQFF.

The J gene is TRBJ1-1, the V gene TRBV19; D not resolved. Germline V CDR1 and CDR2: LNHDA, SQIVND (reference sequence). The CDR3 is made up of 12 amino acids. The germline V and J ends were trimmed by 6 bases and 1 base, with 6 bases remaining between them. The CDR3 region has the DNA TGTGCCAGTAGGTATCAGAACACTGAAGCTTTCTTT. It codes for CASRYQNTEAFF.

The chain links TRBV28 to TRBJ2-7, with 9 bases lining up with TRBD1. The length of the CDR3 is 15 residues. Trimming at V came to 7 bases and at J to 6 bases, leaving 13 bases not matched to a gene. Per the germline V gene, CDR1 is MDHEN and CDR2 is SYDVKM. The CDR3 loop reads CASKPGDRGFLEQYV. As DNA, the CDR3 is TGTGCCAGCAAACCGGGCGACAGGGGGTTTCTCGAGCAGTACGTC.

A single count supports this clone. This chain links TRBV18 with TRBJ2-3; 10 positions match TRBD2. The CDR3 is 15 amino acids. After removal of 2 bases from V and 2 bases from J, the junction contained 1 base not matched to a gene. Per the germline V gene, CDR1 is KGHSH and CDR2 is LQKENI. The CDR3 sequence is CASSPTSGATDTQYF. CDR3 nucleotides: TGTGCCAGCTCACCAACTAGCGGGGCCACAGATACGCAGTATTTT.

V usage is TRBV2 and J usage is TRBJ2-1, with TRBD1 as a possible D gene (5 bases). This CDR3 spans 14 amino acids. Trimming pared 4 bases from V and 2 bases from J, leaving 9 bases between. Germline V lookup: CDR1 SNHLY, CDR2 FYNNEI. DNA of the CDR3: TGTGCCAGCAGTGTTGACAGTACCTACAATGAGCAGTTCTTC. It yields the protein CASSVDSTYNEQFF.

The chain is built from TRBV5-1 and TRBJ2-2, with D unresolved. This CDR3 has 14 residues. Trimming cost V 0 bases and J 2 bases, with 5 bases left between them. CDR1 is SGHRS and CDR2 is YFSETQ in the germline V gene. The CDR3 sequence is CASSLAANTGELFF. The DNA for the CDR3 is TGCGCCAGCAGCTTGGCCGCAAACACCGGGGAGCTGTTTTTT.

The chain is built from TRBV5-1 and TRBJ1-3; the D is unclear. This CDR3 is built from 14 residues. V lost 7 bases to trimming and J lost 0 bases, with 11 bases between them. Germline V gives CDR1 SGHRS, CDR2 YFSETQ. The CDR3: CASSAGISGNTIYF. The CDR3 nucleotides read TGCGCCAGCTCCGCAGGAATCTCTGGAAACACCATATATTTT.

This chain connects TRBV18 to TRBJ1-5; maybe TRBD1 (6 bases). Germline V gene data show CDR1 as KGHSH and CDR2 as LQKENI. Trimming removed 4 bases at V and 7 bases at J, with 17 bases between. CDR3 length equals 15 residues. The CDR3 loop reads CASSLGQRWSQPQHF. The CDR3 DNA is TGTGCCAGCTCACTTGGACAGCGCTGGTCCCAGCCCCAGCATTTT.

The J gene is TRBJ2-2, the V gene TRBV7-9; weak D call: TRBD1 (6 bases). The germline V gene has CDR1 SEHNR and CDR2 FQNEAQ (reference sequence). This CDR3 is built from 14 residues. V lost 10 bases, J lost 4 bases, and 16 bases lay in between. For the CDR3, the DNA is TGTGCCACCTTTCACAGGGAAAGCACCGGGGAGCTGTTTTTT. Translating gives CATFHRESTGELFF.

The V gene is TRBV5-1, the J gene TRBJ2-5; maybe TRBD1 (6 bases). Trimming took 3 bases from V and 2 from J, leaving 11 bases between them. The CDR3 sequence is 14 residues long. The V gene's germline CDR1 is SGHRS and CDR2 YFSETQ. The CDR3: CASSWWGPQETQYF. The DNA for the CDR3 is TGCGCCAGCAGCTGGTGGGGGCCTCAAGAGACCCAGTACTTC. The full variable domain, rest sourced from reference TRBV5-1 and TRBJ2-5, is KAGVTQTPRYLIKTRGQQVTLSCSPISGHRSVSWYQQTPGQGLQFLFEYFSETQRNKGNFPGRFSGRQFSNSRSEMNVSTLELGDSALYLCASSWWGPQETQYFGPGTRLLVL.

The rearrangement links TRBV28 to TRBJ1-4; 9 nucleotides align to TRBD1. With 8 bases clipped from V and 7 bases from J, the junction kept 11 bases outside the gene matches. Germline values: CDR1 MDHEN, CDR2 SYDVKM. CDR3 size: 15 residues. CDR3 nucleotide sequence: TGTGCCAGCTCAGATGGACAGGGGAGCGGTGAAAAACTGTTTTTT. Its translation: CASSDGQGSGEKLFF.

This clone has a handful of counts. J is TRBJ1-5 and V is TRBV11-2, with a weak D call TRBD1 (5 bases). CDR3 size: 14 residues. CDR1 is SGHAT, CDR2 FQNNGV, per germline. V was trimmed by 1 base and J by 4 bases, leaving 8 bases between them. CDR3 sequence reads: CASSLGSGNQPQHF. The CDR3 DNA reads TGTGCCAGCAGCTTAGGTTCAGGGAATCAGCCCCAGCATTTT.

This clone was counted only a few times. The J gene is TRBJ1-3, the V gene TRBV6-1, with D unclear. This CDR3 region has 15 residues. Germline CDR1 reads MNHNS; CDR2 reads SASEGT. The V gene lost 3 bases and the J gene lost 0 bases, with 9 bases spanning the gap. The DNA of the CDR3 is TGTGCCAGCAGTGAGGCTCTCAACTCTGGAAACACCATATATTTT. Amino acid sequence: CASSEALNSGNTIYF.

This rearrangement joins TRBV2 to TRBJ1-1, with D possibly being TRBD1 (5 bases). CDR3 length equals 18 residues. Germline V gene data show CDR1 as SNHLY and CDR2 as FYNNEI. Trimming stripped 3 bases from V and 3 bases from J, with 23 bases between. The CDR3 spells CASSDFAGRGEVDTEAFF. The CDR3 nucleotides read TGTGCCAGCAGTGATTTTGCTGGGAGAGGGGAGGTAGACACTGAAGCTTTCTTT.

The CDR3 sequence is CASSSPRGGSNTGELFF. CDR3 coding DNA: TGTGCCAGCAGCAGCCCTCGAGGGGGCTCGAACACCGGGGAGCTGTTTTTT. The genes are TRBV11-3 and TRBJ2-2; 7 nucleotides match TRBD1. Germline V gives CDR1 SGHNT, CDR2 YENEEA. The CDR3 has 17 amino acids. V lost 5 bases to trimming and J lost 0 bases; unmatched junction nucleotides: 9.

The V and J genes are TRBV6-5 and TRBJ2-1, with D tentatively TRBD2 (7 bases). V gave up 7 bases and J gave up 6 bases, with 19 bases separating them. Germline CDR1 is MNHEY and CDR2 is SVGAGI. The CDR3 runs 15 residues. Written as DNA, the CDR3 is TGTGCCAGCACACGCCCGGGGGGCCCTGGCAATGAGCAGTTCTTC. Protein product: CASTRPGGPGNEQFF.

The gene calls are TRBV18 and TRBJ2-7, with 7 bases aligning to TRBD2. There are 16 residues in the CDR3. Germline CDR1 reads KGHSH; CDR2 reads LQKENI. Trimming took 4 bases from V and 6 from J; bases not matched to a gene: 15. Written as DNA, the CDR3 is TGTGCCAGCTCACGAACGCCGGGACCGGGAGGCCCCGAGCAGTACTTC. Translated: CASSRTPGPGGPEQYF.

The chain's CDR3 is CASTSGGLYEQYV. The CDR3 nucleotides are TGTGCCAGCACCTCAGGGGGGCTCTACGAGCAGTACGTC. The chain is built from TRBV28 and TRBJ2-7; tentative D call: TRBD1 (7 bases). Trimming removed 7 bases from V and 3 bases from J, with 13 bases in between. Germline assignment: CDR1 MDHEN and CDR2 SYDVKM. CDR3 length: 13 residues.

This chain uses TRBV15 with TRBJ1-1; the match to TRBD1 covers 8 bases. From germline, CDR1 is LNHNV and CDR2 YYDKDF (reference sequence). After removal of 6 bases from V and 4 bases from J, the junction contained 7 bases not matched to a gene. This CDR3 region has 14 residues. The CDR3 loop reads CATSTPTGGTEAFF. CDR3 bases: TGTGCCACCAGTACCCCAACAGGGGGCACTGAAGCTTTCTTT.

The chain links TRBV7-9 to TRBJ1-4; 7 nucleotides line up with TRBD1. The CDR3 has 14 amino acids. Trimming cost V 5 bases and J 4 bases; bases outside gene matches: 4. Per the germline V gene, CDR1 is SEHNR and CDR2 is FQNEAQ (reference sequence). The CDR3 here is CASSTAGGNEKLFF. CDR3 bases: TGTGCCAGCAGCACCGCAGGGGGTAATGAAAAACTGTTTTTT.

CDR3 in DNA: TGTGCCACCAGCAGAGAAAACACCGGGGAGCTGTTTTTT. Protein sequence: CATSRENTGELFF. This rearrangement joins TRBV15 to TRBJ2-2, with D unclear. Trimming took off 0 bases at V and 2 bases at J, with 1 base between the two ends. Looked up from germline, CDR1 is LNHNV and CDR2 is YYDKDF (reference sequence). The CDR3 length is 13 residues.